These 32 T cell receptor beta chains share one sample of origin, sequenced in a study of vaccination and CD4 T cells after COVID-19. The Oncomine TCR Beta short-read assay was applied to DNA of cultured CD4+ T cells. TCRdb analysed the PCR reads with MiXCR anew, one entry per CDR3 protein. The sample carries about 17,000 distinct CDR3 sequences, roughly 60% recorded once. Their specific antigens are unknown. The treatment: roughly ten-day PBMC culture with coronavirus spike peptide pools or control peptides (ViraFEST assay). Sequencing was carried out using CD4+ T cells from blood, cultured in vitro. The source of these receptors is a human donor who had recovered from COVID-19.

The rearrangement links TRBV11-2 to TRBJ2-1, with 10 bases that match TRBD2. This CDR3 comprises 15 residues. V lost 5 bases and J lost 3; bases outside the gene matches: 4. Looked up from germline, CDR1 is SGHAT and CDR2 is FQNNGV. CDR3 coding DNA: TGTGCCAGCAGCCAATCTAGCGGGAGCTACAATGAGCAGTTCTTC. This translates into CASSQSSGSYNEQFF.

In its sample, this clonotype was seen a few times. The chain couples TRBV6-1 to TRBJ1-6, with a possible D match to TRBD1 (5 bases). This CDR3 spans 15 amino acids. V was pared by 6 bases and J by 10 bases, with 19 bases between. Germline lookup yields CDR1 MNHNS and CDR2 SASEGT. CDR3: CASSLPPTGTSPLHF. In DNA form, the CDR3 reads TGTGCCAGCAGCCTACCCCCCACTGGGACGTCACCCCTCCACTTT.

The gene calls are TRBV12-3 or TRBV12-4 and TRBJ1-2; maybe TRBD1 (5 bases). Between the trimmed V and J ends, which lost 5 bases and 2 bases, there was a span of 15 bases. CDR3 length equals 15 residues. The CDR3 sequence is CASSLRTSSNYGYTF. In DNA, the CDR3 is TGTGCCAGCAGTCTACGGACATCGAGCAACTATGGCTACACCTTC.

The chain uses TRBV5-1 and TRBJ1-2; D perhaps matches TRBD1 (5 bases). Germline loops: CDR1 SGHRS, CDR2 YFSETQ. The CDR3 sequence is 14 residues long. Trimming removed 0 bases from V and 4 bases from J, with 10 bases in between. For the CDR3, the DNA is TGCGCCAGCAGCTTGGGTGAGGGGACCTATGGCTACACCTTC. Protein product: CASSLGEGTYGYTF. Using reference TRBV5-1 and TRBJ1-2 for the parts outside the CDR3, the full variable domain is KAGVTQTPRYLIKTRGQQVTLSCSPISGHRSVSWYQQTPGQGLQFLFEYFSETQRNKGNFPGRFSGRQFSNSRSEMNVSTLELGDSALYLCASSLGEGTYGYTFGSGTRLTVV.

The rearrangement links TRBV24-1 to TRBJ2-5, with a tentative D call TRBD2 (5 bases). This CDR3 has 14 residues. Germline-derived CDR1 and CDR2 are KGHDR and SFDVKD. V gave up 3 bases and J gave up 4 bases, with 11 bases separating them. CDR3 loop: CATSDQTKLETQYF. The DNA for the CDR3 is TGTGCCACCAGTGATCAGACTAAATTAGAGACCCAGTACTTC.

This sequence joins TRBV10-3 and TRBJ2-6, with D possibly being TRBD2 (6 bases). The germline CDR1 and CDR2 sequences are ENHRY and SYGVKD. V lost 6 bases and J 0 bases, leaving 18 bases between the germline ends. The CDR3 consists of 18 residues. CDR3 sequence: CAIRASDSLYSGANVLTF. The CDR3 region has the DNA TGTGCCATCAGAGCTAGCGACAGCCTTTACTCTGGGGCCAACGTCCTGACTTTC.

The V call is TRBV20-1, the J call TRBJ2-5, with D tentatively TRBD1 (6 bases). The CDR3 is 13 residues long. Trimming cost V 3 bases and J 2 bases, with 10 bases left between them. Germline V gene lookup returns CDR1 DFQATT and CDR2 SNEGSKA (reference sequence). As DNA, the CDR3 is TGCAGTGCTAGTATGACAGGACAAGAGACCCAGTACTTC. This codes for CSASMTGQETQYF.

This chain links TRBV7-3 with TRBJ2-5, with TRBD2 identical over 13 bases. V trimming: 7 bases; J trimming: 3 bases; junction bases outside the gene matches: 5. CDR3 length: 15 amino acids. Germline CDR1 reads SGHTA; CDR2 reads FQGTGA. CDR3 sequence: CASKPGLAGEETQYF. DNA of the CDR3: TGTGCCAGCAAACCCGGACTAGCGGGGGAAGAGACCCAGTACTTC.

This clonotype turned up a few times. V gene TRBV2 combines with J gene TRBJ1-5; D unresolved. V was shortened by 1 base and J by 6 bases, with 7 bases between the two germline ends. This CDR3 comprises 13 residues. CDR1 is SNHLY and CDR2 is FYNNEI in the germline V gene. CDR3 amino acids: CASSEGNGQPQHF. In DNA, the CDR3 is TGTGCCAGCAGTGAAGGGAACGGTCAGCCCCAGCATTTT.

This chain connects TRBV11-3 to TRBJ2-3; D possibly uses TRBD1 or TRBD2 (5 bases each). This CDR3 contains 16 residues. V lost 4 bases and J lost 0, with 14 bases in between. From germline, CDR1 is SGHNT and CDR2 YENEEA. CDR3 bases: TGTGCCAGCAGCTGGGGACGGAGTAGTAGCACAGATACGCAGTATTTT. Its protein is CASSWGRSSSTDTQYF.

The chain is built from TRBV20-1 and TRBJ2-1; 7 nucleotides agree with TRBD2. This CDR3 is 14 amino acids long. Germline-derived CDR1 and CDR2 are DFQATT and SNEGSKA (reference sequence). With V trimmed by 5 bases and J by 7 bases, 11 bases remained unmatched. The CDR3 DNA follows: TGCAGTGCTTCGACTAGCAGGTTCTCGAATGAGCAGTTCTTC. Protein product: CSASTSRFSNEQFF.

The rearrangement uses TRBV6-1 and TRBJ2-7; D may be TRBD1 or TRBD2 (6 bases each). Germline values: CDR1 MNHNS, CDR2 SASEGT. Trimming removed 8 bases from V and 4 bases from J, with 15 bases in between. CDR3 length: 13 amino acids. DNA of the CDR3: TGTGCCAGCCTCAGGGGAGGCGTTTACGAGCAGTACTTC. This encodes CASLRGGVYEQYF.

This chain uses TRBV24-1 with TRBJ2-2, with D possibly matching TRBD2 (5 bases). Germline CDR1 and CDR2: KGHDR and SFDVKD. Trimming removed 7 bases from V and 1 base from J, with 9 bases in between. The CDR3 runs to 14 residues. CDR3 nucleotide sequence: TGTGCCACCAGGCATCGGGAGAACACCGGGGAGCTGTTTTTT. The encoded protein is CATRHRENTGELFF.

CDR3 amino acids: CASGLVLRQGHTEAFF. CDR3 in DNA: TGTGCTAGTGGTTTGGTCCTTAGACAGGGGCACACTGAAGCTTTCTTT. This chain uses TRBV12-5 with TRBJ1-1; TRBD1 matches 8 bases. After removal of 0 bases from V and 3 bases from J, the junction contained 6 bases not matched to a gene. CDR1 LGHNT and CDR2 FRNRAP come from the germline V gene. This CDR3 is built from 16 residues.

CDR3 DNA sequence: TGTGCCAGCAGCTTGGTCGGGGAGACCCAGTACTTC. Protein: CASSLVGETQYF. This sequence joins TRBV5-4 and TRBJ2-5, with D uncertain. The germline V gene encodes CDR1 SGHNT and CDR2 YYREEE (reference sequence). This CDR3 region has 12 residues. Trimming shortened V by 0 bases and J by 5 bases, and 5 bases separated the two germline ends.

Only a few counts were recorded for this clonotype. The chain employs TRBV28 and TRBJ1-2; 7 bases map to TRBD1. This CDR3 region has 17 residues. J gave up 3 bases and V 2 bases, and 12 bases lay outside the gene matches. Germline V lookup: CDR1 MDHEN, CDR2 SYDVKM. In DNA form, the CDR3 reads TGTGCCAGCAGTTTAGCGGGACAGAGGGATGGGGACTATGGCTACACCTTC. Translation: CASSLAGQRDGDYGYTF.

The V and J genes are TRBV27 and TRBJ1-1, with unresolved D. CDR1 is MNHEY and CDR2 is SMNVEV in the germline V gene (reference sequence). The ends were cut back, 4 bases at V and 4 bases at J, with 13 bases in the middle. The CDR3 extends over 14 amino acids. The CDR3 coding sequence is TGTGCCAGCAGTTCGCTACGGGCGGTCACTGAAGCTTTCTTT. Protein sequence: CASSSLRAVTEAFF.

This clonotype appeared once. The V and J genes are TRBV5-6 and TRBJ2-5, with 8 bases that match TRBD1. Germline V gene data show CDR1 as SGHDT and CDR2 as YYEEEE. V trimming: 2 bases; J trimming: 7 bases; junction bases outside the gene matches: 7. This CDR3 spans 14 amino acids. The CDR3 nucleotides read TGTGCCAGCAGCTTCCGGGACAGGAGAGGGACCCAGTACTTC. It yields the protein CASSFRDRRGTQYF.

The chain recombines TRBV24-1 with TRBJ2-5, with no clear D. Between the trimmed V and J ends, which lost 7 bases and 1 base, there was a span of 9 bases. Germline V CDR1 and CDR2: KGHDR, SFDVKD. This CDR3 has 13 residues. For the CDR3, the DNA is TGTGCCACCAGGGCGCGATTCCAAGAGACCCAGTACTTC. Translation gives CATRARFQETQYF.

The chain is built from TRBV11-3 and TRBJ2-5; D is ambiguous. Trimming cost V 3 bases and J 2 bases, with 7 bases left between them. Germline V gene sequence: CDR1 SGHNT, CDR2 YENEEA. This CDR3 is 13 amino acids long. CDR3 DNA: TGTGCCAGCAGCTTTGGTCTTCAAGAGACCCAGTACTTC. Its protein is CASSFGLQETQYF. The variable domain in full, with the rest retrieved from reference TRBV11-3 and TRBJ2-5, is EAGVVQSPRYKIIEKKQPVAFWCNPISGHNTLYWYLQNLGQGPELLIRYENEEAVDDSQLPKDRFSAERLKGVDSTLKIQPAELGDSAVYLCASSFGLQETQYFGPGTRLLVL.

The rearrangement uses TRBV5-4 and TRBJ1-2, with D possibly TRBD1 on 6 matching bases. The ends were cut back, 1 base at V and 8 bases at J, with 9 bases in the middle. Germline assignment: CDR1 SGHNT and CDR2 YYREEE (reference sequence). CDR3 length equals 12 residues. CDR3 sequence (DNA): TGTGCCAGCAGCTTGAAGGGGGAGGGCTACACCTTC. This gives the protein CASSLKGEGYTF.

The CDR3 DNA is TGCAGTGCTATTACAGGGGTACGCTCACCCCTCCACTTT. Encoded protein: CSAITGVRSPLHF. The chain couples TRBV20-1 to TRBJ1-6, with 7 nucleotides matching TRBD1. This CDR3 is 13 amino acids long. Germline trimming cut 4 bases from V and 10 bases from J; bases unmatched to any gene: 7. From germline, CDR1 is DFQATT and CDR2 SNEGSKA (reference sequence).

The chain combines TRBV11-2 with TRBJ1-2; D might be TRBD1 (6 bases). V was cut by 5 bases and J by 5 bases, with 18 bases left in between. CDR1 is SGHAT and CDR2 is FQNNGV in the germline V gene. The CDR3 covers 15 residues. CDR3 amino acids: CASSEDQGLVYGYTF. The CDR3 DNA is TGTGCCAGCAGCGAAGATCAGGGGCTTGTGTATGGCTACACCTTC.

V usage is TRBV7-2 and J usage is TRBJ2-4, with D possibly being TRBD1 or TRBD2 (5 bases each). This CDR3 is built from 17 residues. Deletions cut 2 bases from V and 3 bases from J, with 17 bases between. Germline CDR1 and CDR2: SGHTA and FQGNSA. The CDR3 coding sequence is TGTGCCAGCAGCTTACCCTTCGGGGCGCTTGGCAAAAACATTCAGTACTTC. This encodes CASSLPFGALGKNIQYF.

This chain uses TRBV15 with TRBJ2-2; D is undetermined. CDR3 size: 13 residues. Trimming removed 1 base from V and 4 bases from J, with 4 bases in between. The germline gives CDR1 LNHNV, CDR2 YYDKDF (reference sequence). The CDR3 region has the DNA TGTGCCACCAGCAGAGGATTCACCGGGGAGCTGTTTTTT. Residues: CATSRGFTGELFF.

CDR3 coding DNA: TGTGCCAGCAGTTTATCGACCTCCGGGAGGCCCCAGCATTTT. Translated: CASSLSTSGRPQHF. The chain carries TRBV27 and TRBJ1-5; D is unclear. Deletions cut 0 bases from V and 9 bases from J, with 12 bases between. The CDR3 extends over 14 amino acids. The germline V gene encodes CDR1 MNHEY and CDR2 SMNVEV (reference sequence).

This clonotype appeared once. The chain employs TRBV4-2 and TRBJ1-3, with TRBD1 matching over 7 bases. J gave up 5 bases and V 4 bases, and 8 bases lay outside the gene matches. CDR1 and CDR2 (germline): LGHNA, YNFKEQ. The CDR3 runs 15 residues. The CDR3: CASSPTTGIRNTIYF. CDR3 DNA: TGTGCCAGCAGCCCCACGACAGGGATAAGAAACACCATATATTTT.

A few counts support this clonotype. The gene calls are TRBV6-1 and TRBJ1-3; D is perhaps TRBD1 (5 bases). Germline CDR1 is MNHNS and CDR2 is SASEGT. The CDR3 has 14 amino acids. The V gene lost 6 bases and the J gene lost 8 bases, with 17 bases spanning the gap. The CDR3 bases are TGTGCCAGCAGCGCTGCACAGGCCGGGGACACCATATATTTT. Translation gives CASSAAQAGDTIYF.

J is TRBJ2-7 and V is TRBV6-1; D is unclear. Germline V gene lookup returns CDR1 MNHNS and CDR2 SASEGT. The CDR3 has 13 amino acids. V lost 7 bases and J lost 6, with 16 bases in between. In DNA, the CDR3 is TGTGCCAGCACCCGCGCAGCTCCCCGCGAGCAGTACTTC. It translates to CASTRAAPREQYF.

The chain is built from TRBV6-1 and TRBJ1-4, with 9 bases matching TRBD1. The CDR3 covers 15 residues. Germline CDR1 reads MNHNS; CDR2 reads SASEGT. V dropped 5 bases and J dropped 4; count of bases not matched to a gene: 5. Here the CDR3 reads CASSLPGQGNEKLFF. The CDR3 DNA follows: TGTGCCAGCAGTCTACCGGGACAGGGTAATGAAAAACTGTTTTTT.

V and J are TRBV5-1 and TRBJ1-1, with no clear D. This CDR3 comprises 13 residues. The V end lost 6 bases, the J end lost 1 base, and 10 bases lay between the germline ends. Looked up from germline, CDR1 is SGHRS and CDR2 is YFSETQ. CDR3 in amino acids: CASTSEGNTEAFF. CDR3 bases: TGCGCCAGCACCTCGGAGGGGAACACTGAAGCTTTCTTT.

This clonotype came up a few times. The chain combines TRBV7-9 with TRBJ1-2, with D unclear. Per the germline V gene, CDR1 is SEHNR and CDR2 is FQNEAQ (reference sequence). Trimming took off 5 bases at V and 9 bases at J, with 16 bases between the two ends. The CDR3 contains 13 residues. For the CDR3, the DNA is TGTGCCAGCAGCCGCGAAGGAAGGGTCAGCTACACCTTC. This codes for CASSREGRVSYTF.